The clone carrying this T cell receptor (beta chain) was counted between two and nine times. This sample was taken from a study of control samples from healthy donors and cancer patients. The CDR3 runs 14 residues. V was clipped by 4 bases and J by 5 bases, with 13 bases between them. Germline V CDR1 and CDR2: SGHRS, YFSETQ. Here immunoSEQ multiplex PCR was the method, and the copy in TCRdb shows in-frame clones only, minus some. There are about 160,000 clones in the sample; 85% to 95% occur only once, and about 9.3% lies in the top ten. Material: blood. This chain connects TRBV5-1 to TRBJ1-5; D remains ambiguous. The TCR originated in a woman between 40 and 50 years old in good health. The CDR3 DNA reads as TGCGCCAGCAGCATAGGACCCGGAGATCAGCCCCAGCATTTT. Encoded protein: CASSIGPGDQPQHF. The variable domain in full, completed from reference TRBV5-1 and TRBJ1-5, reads KAGVTQTPRYLIKTRGQQVTLSCSPISGHRSVSWYQQTPGQGLQFLFEYFSETQRNKGNFPGRFSGRQFSNSRSEMNVSTLELGDSALYLCASSIGPGDQPQHFGDGTRLSIL.